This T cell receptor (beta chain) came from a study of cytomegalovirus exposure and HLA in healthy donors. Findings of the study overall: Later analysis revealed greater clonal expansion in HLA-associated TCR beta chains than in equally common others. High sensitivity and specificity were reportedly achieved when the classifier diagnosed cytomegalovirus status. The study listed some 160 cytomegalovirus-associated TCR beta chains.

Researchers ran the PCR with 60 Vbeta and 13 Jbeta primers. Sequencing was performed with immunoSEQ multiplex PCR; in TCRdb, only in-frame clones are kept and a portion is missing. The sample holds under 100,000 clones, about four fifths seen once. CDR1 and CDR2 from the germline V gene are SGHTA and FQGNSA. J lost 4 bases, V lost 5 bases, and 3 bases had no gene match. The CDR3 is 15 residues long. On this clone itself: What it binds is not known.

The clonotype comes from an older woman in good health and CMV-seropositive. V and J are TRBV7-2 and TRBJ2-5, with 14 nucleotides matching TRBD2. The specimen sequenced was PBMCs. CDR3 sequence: CASSQTSGRVETQYF. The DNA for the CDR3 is TGTGCCAGCAGCCAGACTAGCGGGAGGGTAGAGACCCAGTACTTC.